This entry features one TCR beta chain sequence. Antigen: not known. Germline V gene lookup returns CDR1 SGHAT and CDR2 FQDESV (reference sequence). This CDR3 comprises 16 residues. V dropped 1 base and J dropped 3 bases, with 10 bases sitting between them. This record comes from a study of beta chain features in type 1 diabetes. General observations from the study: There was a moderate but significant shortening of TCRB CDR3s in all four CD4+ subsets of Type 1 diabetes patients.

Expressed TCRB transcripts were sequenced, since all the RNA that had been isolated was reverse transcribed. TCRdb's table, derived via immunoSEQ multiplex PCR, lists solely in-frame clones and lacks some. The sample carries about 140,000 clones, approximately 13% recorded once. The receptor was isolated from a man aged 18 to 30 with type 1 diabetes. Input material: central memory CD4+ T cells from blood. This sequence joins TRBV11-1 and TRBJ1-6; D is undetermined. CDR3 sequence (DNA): TGTGCCAGCAGCTTAGACTCTACCAGCTATAATTCACCCCTCCACTTT. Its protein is CASSLDSTSYNSPLHF.